The sequence of this T cell receptor beta chain was determined in a study of cytomegalovirus exposure and HLA in healthy donors. Study results and caveats: V- and J-gene trimming of TCR beta was linked (in a later analysis) to a missense DCLRE1C variant. According to the study, 160 or so TCR beta chains were cytomegalovirus-associated. It was taken for granted in presence/absence analyses that sequencing depth across donors was roughly uniform.

The PCR used 60 Vbeta and 13 Jbeta primers. Method: immunoSEQ multiplex PCR; TCRdb's copy keeps in-frame clones and lacks some. The sample yields around 170,000 clones, over 65% seen once. The CDR3 runs 11 residues. The germline CDR1 and CDR2 sequences are GTSNPN and SVGIG (reference sequence). The germline V and J ends were trimmed by 0 bases and 6 bases, with 6 bases remaining between them. A remark on this clone: The antigen is not known.

Specimen: PBMCs. The chain links TRBV30 to TRBJ2-7; D is unresolved. The receptor comes from a man younger than 35 in good health and CMV-seronegative. The DNA for the CDR3 is TGTGCCTGGAGTGTACTCACCGAGCAGTACTTC. Protein product: CAWSVLTEQYF.